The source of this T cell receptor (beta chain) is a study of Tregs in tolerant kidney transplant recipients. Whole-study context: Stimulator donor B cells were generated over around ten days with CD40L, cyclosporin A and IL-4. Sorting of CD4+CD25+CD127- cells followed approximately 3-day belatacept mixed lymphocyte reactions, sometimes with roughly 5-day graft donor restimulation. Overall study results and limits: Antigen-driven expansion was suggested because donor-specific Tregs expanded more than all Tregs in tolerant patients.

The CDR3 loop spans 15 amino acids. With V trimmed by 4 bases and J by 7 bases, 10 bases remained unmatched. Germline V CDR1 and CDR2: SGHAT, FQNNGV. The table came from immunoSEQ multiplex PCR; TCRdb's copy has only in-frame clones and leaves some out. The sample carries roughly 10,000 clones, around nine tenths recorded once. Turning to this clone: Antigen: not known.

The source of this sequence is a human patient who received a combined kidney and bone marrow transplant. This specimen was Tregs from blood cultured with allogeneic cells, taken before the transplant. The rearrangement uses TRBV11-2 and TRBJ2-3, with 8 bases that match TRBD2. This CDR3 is CASSWTSPEVNTQYF. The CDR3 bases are TGTGCCAGCAGCTGGACTAGCCCCGAAGTGAATACGCAGTATTTT.